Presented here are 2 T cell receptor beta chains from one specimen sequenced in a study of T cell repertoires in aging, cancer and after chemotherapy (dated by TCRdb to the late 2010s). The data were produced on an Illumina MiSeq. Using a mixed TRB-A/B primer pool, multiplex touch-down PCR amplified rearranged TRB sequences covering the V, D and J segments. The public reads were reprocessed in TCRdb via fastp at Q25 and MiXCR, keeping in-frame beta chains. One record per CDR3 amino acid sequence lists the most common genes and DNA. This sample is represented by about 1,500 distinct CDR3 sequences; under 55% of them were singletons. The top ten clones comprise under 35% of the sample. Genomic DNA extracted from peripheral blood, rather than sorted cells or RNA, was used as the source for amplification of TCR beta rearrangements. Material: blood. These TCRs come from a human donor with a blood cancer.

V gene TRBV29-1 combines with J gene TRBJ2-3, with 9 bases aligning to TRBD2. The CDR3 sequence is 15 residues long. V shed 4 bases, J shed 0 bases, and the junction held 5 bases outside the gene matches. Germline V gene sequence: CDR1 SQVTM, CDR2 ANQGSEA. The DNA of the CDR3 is TGCAGCGTTGTAGCGGGGGTCCATAGCACAGATACGCAGTATTTT. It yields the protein CSVVAGVHSTDTQYF.

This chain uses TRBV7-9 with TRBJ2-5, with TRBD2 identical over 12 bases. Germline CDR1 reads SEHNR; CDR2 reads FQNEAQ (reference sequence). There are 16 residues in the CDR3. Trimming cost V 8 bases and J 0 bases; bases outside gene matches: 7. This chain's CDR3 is CASGRLAGGYQETQYF. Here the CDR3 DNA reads TGTGCCAGCGGCAGGCTAGCGGGGGGGTACCAAGAGACCCAGTACTTC.